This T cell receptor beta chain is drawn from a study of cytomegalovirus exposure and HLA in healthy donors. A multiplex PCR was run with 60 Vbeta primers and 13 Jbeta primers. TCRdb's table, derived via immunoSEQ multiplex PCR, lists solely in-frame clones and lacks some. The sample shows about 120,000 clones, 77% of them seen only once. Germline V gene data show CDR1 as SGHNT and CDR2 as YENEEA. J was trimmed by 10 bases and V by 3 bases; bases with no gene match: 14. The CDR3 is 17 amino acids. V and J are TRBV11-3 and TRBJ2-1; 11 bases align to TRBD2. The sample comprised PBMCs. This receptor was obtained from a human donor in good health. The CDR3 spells CASSFRIAGGVGAEQFF. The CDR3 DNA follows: TGTGCCAGCAGCTTCAGAATAGCGGGAGGGGTGGGGGCGGAGCAGTTCTTC.